The rows below give T cell receptor beta chains drawn from one sample of a study of regulatory T cells in long-lasting Graves disease. TCRdb fed the multiplex PCR reads into MiXCR, producing one record per CDR3 protein. The sample holds about 420,000 distinct CDR3 sequences; around 24% are singletons and the top ten take over 25%. Sample: peripheral blood mononuclear cells (PBMCs), taken when the disease was refractory, from a patient treated with antithyroid drugs. These receptors were obtained from a female donor with Graves disease. Both conserved end residues are part of each CDR3. A D gene is named only where the DNA matches it firmly. Clone size appears in some rows only: once, few, many, or a class for an expanded clone.

>TRBJ2-5|TRBV19|-|-
TGTGCCAGTAGTGACGGCGGAGGGGAGACCCAGTACTTC
CASSDGGGETQYF
>TRBJ1-2|TRBV30|TRBD1|few
TGTGCCTGGACGGACAGGGGGTTCTATGGCTACACCTTC
CAWTDRGFYGYTF
>TRBJ2-7|TRBV11-1|TRBD2|-
TGTGCCAGACTTCTAGCGGGAGGAAACGAGAAGGAGAATTGCGAGCAGTACTTC
CARLLAGGNEKENCEQYF
>TRBJ1-5|TRBV20-1|-|few
TGCAGTGCTACCTGGGGGGGGAGGCGTAGCAATCAGCCCCAGCATTTT
CSATWGGRRSNQPQHF
>TRBJ2-7|TRBV9|TRBD1|-
TGTGCCAGCAGCGTCACGGGACAGGGGGCGAGCGAGCAGTACTTC
CASSVTGQGASEQYF
>TRBJ2-7|TRBV3-1|-|few
TGTGCCAGCAGCCGGGGGTTCAGCTCCTACGAGCAGTACTTC
CASSRGFSSYEQYF
>TRBJ2-5|TRBV30|TRBD2|many
TGTGCCTGGAGTGGGGCCCAATTACTAGCGGATCAAGAGACCCAGTACTTC
CAWSGAQLLADQETQYF
>TRBJ2-1|TRBV7-3|-|few
TGTGCCAGCAGCTATGACCGGAGCGACAATGAGCAGTTCTTC
CASSYDRSDNEQFF
>TRBJ1-1|TRBV5-6|-|-
TGTGCCAGCAGTGATTTTAACACTGAAGCTTTCTTT
CASSDFNTEAFF
>TRBJ2-7|TRBV29-1|TRBD1|few
TGCAGCGGTCTGGGACAGGCTTCCCACGAGCAGTACTTC
CSGLGQASHEQYF
>TRBJ2-7|TRBV20-1|TRBD1|few
TGCAGTGCCTCGGGACAGGGTCTTTGGAGCGAGCAGTACTTC
CSASGQGLWSEQYF
>TRBJ1-5|TRBV2|-|-
TGTGCCAGCAGTAAGGACAGTTCGGGATCACCCCAGCATTTT
CASSKDSSGSPQHF
>TRBJ2-2|TRBV2|-|many
TGTGCCAGCAGTCGTAACACCGGGGAGCTGTTTTTT
CASSRNTGELFF
>TRBJ2-7|TRBV3-1|TRBD2|-
TGTGCCAGCAGCCATGGACTAGCGGGATACGGGAACGAGCAGTACTTC
CASSHGLAGYGNEQYF
>TRBJ2-1|TRBV28|-|-
TGTGCCAGCAGTGGATCGGGACAAAACTACAATGAGCAGTTCTTC
CASSGSGQNYNEQFF
>TRBJ2-2|TRBV5-1|-|-
TGCGCCAGCAGCTTGCACTTGGGTTCCTGGGCGAACACCGGGGAGCTGTTTTTT
CASSLHLGSWANTGELFF
>TRBJ1-1|TRBV25-1|-|-
TGTGCCAGCAAGGACACTGAAGCTTTCTTT
CASKDTEAFF
>TRBJ2-5|TRBV2|TRBD2|many
TGTGCCAGCAGTCAAATGACTAGCGGGAGTGTGACAGAGACCCAGTACTTC
CASSQMTSGSVTETQYF
>TRBJ2-5|TRBV5-1|-|once
TGCGCCAGCAGGCGCGATCTAGGGAGAAGTTTACAAGAGACCCAGTACTTC
CASRRDLGRSLQETQYF
>TRBJ2-7|TRBV15|-|-
TGTGCCACCAGCAGAGGAGCGCCGGGACCAGTATCCGAGCAGTACTTC
CATSRGAPGPVSEQYF
>TRBJ1-3|TRBV7-8|-|-
TGTGCCAGCAGCGTGACAGATTATGGAAACACCATATATTTT
CASSVTDYGNTIYF
>TRBJ2-7|TRBV2|TRBD1|many
TGTGCCAGAGGGACAGGGAACTCCTACGAGCAGTACTTC
CARGTGNSYEQYF
>TRBJ1-2|TRBV29-1|TRBD1|few
TGCAGCGTCAGCGGAGGACAGGCGGCGAGCTACACCTTC
CSVSGGQAASYTF
>TRBJ1-4|TRBV6-1|-|few
TGTGCCAGCAGGGACAGACGGGCAACTAATGAAAAACTGTTTTTT
CASRDRRATNEKLFF
>TRBJ2-7|TRBV5-1|-|-
TGCGCCAGCAGCTTGGTAAAGGGAGCCTACGAGCAGTACTTC
CASSLVKGAYEQYF
>TRBJ2-6|TRBV12-3/TRBV12-4|-|few
TGTGCCAGCAGTTTTGGCGGGGTAGGGGCCAACGTCCTGACTTTC
CASSFGGVGANVLTF
>TRBJ1-1|TRBV19|-|-
TGTGCCAGCCAGGTTGAACTATTCATGAACACTGAAGCTTTCTTT
CASQVELFMNTEAFF
>TRBJ2-6|TRBV20-1|-|many
TGCAGTGCTTCAGGGGGGACTGGGGCCAACGTCCTGACTTTC
CSASGGTGANVLTF
>TRBJ2-7|TRBV15|-|-
TGTGCCACCAGCAGCGGCCAGAGCTCCTACGAGCAGTACTTC
CATSSGQSSYEQYF
>TRBJ2-7|TRBV27|-|many
TGTGCCAGCAGTTGGACGGGAGCAGAGCAGTACTTC
CASSWTGAEQYF
>TRBJ2-5|TRBV3-1|TRBD2|few
TGTGCCAGCAGCCAAGGGACTAGCGGGAGCCCCTTGCAAGAGACCCAGTACTTC
CASSQGTSGSPLQETQYF
>TRBJ2-2|TRBV2|TRBD1|many
TGTGCCAGCAGTGAATTCGGGGCGGGACAGGGGCGAAGGACCGGGGAGCTGTTTTTT
CASSEFGAGQGRRTGELFF
>TRBJ2-7|TRBV11-2|-|many
TGTGCCAGCAGCTTTCTTCGGTCCTACGAGCAGTACTTC
CASSFLRSYEQYF
>TRBJ1-2|TRBV2|-|many
TGTGCCAGCAGCGAAGTTAGGGGGTCCTATGGCTACACCTTC
CASSEVRGSYGYTF
>TRBJ1-1|TRBV28|TRBD1|many
TGTGCCAGCAGCGAAGGGACAGTTGAATTTGAAGCTTTCTTT
CASSEGTVEFEAFF
>TRBJ1-2|TRBV28|TRBD1|many
TGTGCCAGCAGTTTAGACGGGACAGGGGGCTTCAGTAGGGGCTACACCTTC
CASSLDGTGGFSRGYTF
>TRBJ2-6|TRBV5-1|TRBD1|-
TGCGCCAGCAGCCGGGACAGTGCCGCTGGAGCCAACGTCCTGACTTTC
CASSRDSAAGANVLTF
>TRBJ2-5|TRBV5-1|-|-
TGCGCCAGCAGCTTGGCCTTTGGGGGAGAGACCCAGTACTTC
CASSLAFGGETQYF
>TRBJ2-7|TRBV30|TRBD2|many
TGTGCCTCTATAGCGGGTGCCTACGAGCAGTACTTC
CASIAGAYEQYF
>TRBJ1-1|TRBV6-1|-|-
TGTGCCAGCAGTGAAGAGGGTATGTGGACTGAAGCTTTCTTT
CASSEEGMWTEAFF
>TRBJ1-2|TRBV30|-|-
TGTGCCTGGAGTGTCCTCCTTCGGGGCTACACCTTC
CAWSVLLRGYTF
>TRBJ2-4|TRBV19|-|-
TGTGCCAGTAGTACCGGGAGCGCTTCCAAAAACATTCAGTACTTC
CASSTGSASKNIQYF
>TRBJ1-2|TRBV5-6|TRBD1|many
TGTGCCAGCAGCGCCGGGACAGGGGGGAACTATGGCTACACCTTC
CASSAGTGGNYGYTF